This TCR beta chain was identified in a study of blood T cell repertoires in COVID-19. Study details: Samples representing acute and convalescent COVID-19 were sourced from the United States, Italy and Spain. PBMCs, B-cell-depleted T cells, or T cells provided the cDNA or gDNA that made up the material.

CDR3 length equals 16 residues. CDR1 SGHAT and CDR2 FQNNGV come from the germline V gene. With V trimmed by 3 bases and J by 0 bases, 7 bases remained unmatched. Authors' analysis steps: Nucleated cell number was recorded as an estimate derived from reference gene primer amplification. Method: immunoSEQ multiplex PCR; TCRdb's copy keeps in-frame clones and lacks some. That table gives V, J and clone size, and the DNA gave D and trimming. Seen here are about 360,000 clones, about 89% observed once, and the top ten hold about 1.5%. Ages ranged from roughly 18 to 95 years, with residence in about 24 US areas.

The receptor comes from a man aged 25 to 40 who had recovered from COVID-19. This rearrangement joins TRBV11-2 to TRBJ1-1; 7 nucleotides line up with TRBD1. The sequenced sample was PBMCs or T cells enriched from blood (not recorded which). CDR3 DNA: TGTGCCAGCAGCTTCGACAGGGCGACGATGAACACTGAAGCTTTCTTT. Translated, it gives CASSFDRATMNTEAFF.